The 6 T cell receptor beta chains listed next were all sequenced from one sample in a study of control samples from healthy donors and cancer patients. Sequenced by immunoSEQ multiplex PCR; TCRdb stores in-frame clones only, minus some. The sample holds some 11,000 clones; approximately 93% are singletons and the top ten take more than 20%. Sample: PBMCs. These receptors all come from a man in his 70s with head and neck cancer.

The CDR3, as DNA: TGTGCCAGCAGCGACCTTGGGGGTGGCACCGGGGAGCTGTTTTTT. Its translation is CASSDLGGGTGELFF. The J gene is TRBJ2-2, the V gene TRBV2; D assignment may be TRBD1 or TRBD2 (5 bases each). The V gene's germline CDR1 is SNHLY and CDR2 FYNNEI. This CDR3 comprises 15 residues. Trimming removed 6 bases at V and 4 bases at J, with 15 bases between.

The rearrangement links TRBV5-1 to TRBJ1-4; possible D gene TRBD1, 5 bases. The CDR3 spans 15 residues. The ends were cut back, 0 bases at V and 2 bases at J, with 8 bases in the middle. CDR1 SGHRS and CDR2 YFSETQ come from the germline V gene. This CDR3 reads CASSLGGKTNEKLFF. Here the CDR3 DNA reads TGCGCCAGCAGCTTGGGGGGGAAGACTAATGAAAAACTGTTTTTT.

The chain combines TRBV28 with TRBJ2-1, with D maybe TRBD1 (5 bases). The CDR3 has 15 residues. Germline V gene data show CDR1 as MDHEN and CDR2 as SYDVKM. Deletions cut 2 bases from V and 8 bases from J, with 16 bases between. The CDR3 is CASSLRQGGSDEQFF. The DNA of the CDR3 is TGTGCCAGCAGTTTACGGCAGGGTGGCAGCGATGAGCAGTTCTTC. Filled out from reference TRBV28 and TRBJ2-1, the complete variable domain reads DVKVTQSSRYLVKRTGEKVFLECVQDMDHENMFWYRQDPGLGLRLIYFSYDVKMKEKGDIPEGYSVSREKKERFSLILESASTNQTSMYLCASSLRQGGSDEQFFGPGTRLTVL.

The V and J genes are TRBV18 and TRBJ2-1; D uncertain. V was pared by 3 bases and J by 5 bases, with 11 bases between. Germline CDR1 is KGHSH and CDR2 is LQKENI. CDR3 length: 14 amino acids. As DNA, the CDR3 is TGTGCCAGCTCACCCCCGACCGATAACAATGAGCAGTTCTTC. This sequence encodes CASSPPTDNNEQFF.

The V call is TRBV19, the J call TRBJ1-4; TRBD1 matches 9 bases. This CDR3 region has 13 residues. The ends lost 7 bases at V and 7 bases at J; junction bases unmatched: 4. Looked up from germline, CDR1 is LNHDA and CDR2 is SQIVND (reference sequence). CDR3 loop: CASTRQGGEKLFF. Written as DNA, the CDR3 is TGTGCCAGTACCCGACAGGGGGGTGAAAAACTGTTTTTT.

The chain employs TRBV5-1 and TRBJ2-3; D not certain. The V end lost 0 bases, the J end lost 5 bases, and 16 bases lay between the germline ends. This CDR3 comprises 16 residues. Germline V gives CDR1 SGHRS, CDR2 YFSETQ. DNA for the CDR3: TGCGCCAGCAGCTTGGGGGTTGGGATACGGGTAGATACGCAGTATTTT. It is translated as CASSLGVGIRVDTQYF. Filled out from reference TRBV5-1 and TRBJ2-3, the complete variable domain reads KAGVTQTPRYLIKTRGQQVTLSCSPISGHRSVSWYQQTPGQGLQFLFEYFSETQRNKGNFPGRFSGRQFSNSRSEMNVSTLELGDSALYLCASSLGVGIRVDTQYFGPGTRLTVL.